A selection of T cell receptor beta chains follows, all from one sample in a study of shared clonotypes between healthy human individuals. Measured with immunoSEQ multiplex PCR; TCRdb has only the in-frame clones, and not every one. The sample lists fewer than 1.6 million clones, roughly 98.5% occurring once. Source material: naive CD4+ T cells sorted from blood. Receptors were obtained from a man aged 25-45 years in good health. Each CDR3 is given with its conserved first and last residue. The D gene is left open where the match is weak. Only part of the rows carry a size: once, few, many, or a class if the clone is expanded.

D gene,V gene,clone size,CDR3 length,J gene,CDR3 DNA,CDR3 protein
.,TRBV29-1,.,13,TRBJ1-5,TGCAGCGTTGAATTGGGCACAAATCAGCCCCAGCATTTT,CSVELGTNQPQHF
.,TRBV14,.,15,TRBJ2-4,TGTGCCAGCAGCCAAGACGAGGGCAGTCAAAACATTCAGTACTTC,CASSQDEGSQNIQYF
TRBD2,TRBV10-1,.,13,TRBJ2-3,TGCGCCAGCAGCCGCGGGGGGACAGATACGCAGTATTTT,CASSRGGTDTQYF
.,TRBV11-2,once,16,TRBJ1-4,TGTGCCAGCAGCTTAGTAGAGTACAGGTTTAATGAAAAACTGTTTTTT,CASSLVEYRFNEKLFF
.,TRBV6-5,once,15,TRBJ2-7,TGTGCCAGCAGACAACAGGGCGCCAACTCCTACGAGCAGTACTTC,CASRQQGANSYEQYF
.,TRBV29-1,.,13,TRBJ2-7,TGCAGCGTTGAGGCCCCGGGGACCTACGAGCAGTACTTC,CSVEAPGTYEQYF
.,TRBV6-6,once,14,TRBJ2-3,TGTGCCAGCAGTTCCAGGACTCGCACAGATACGCAGTATTTT,CASSSRTRTDTQYF
.,TRBV30,.,13,TRBJ2-5,TGTGCCTGGAGTGTAGGTCGGCAAGAGACCCAGTACTTC,CAWSVGRQETQYF
.,TRBV7-6,.,16,TRBJ1-5,TGTGCCAGCAGCTTAGGATTGTCGGACAGCAATCAGCCCCAGCATTTT,CASSLGLSDSNQPQHF
TRBD2,TRBV9,.,15,TRBJ2-5,TGTGCCAGCAGCGAAACTAGCGGGAGAACGGAGACCCAGTACTTC,CASSETSGRTETQYF
TRBD1,TRBV30,once,14,TRBJ2-7,TGTGCCTGGACTTCAGGGGGCCGCTGGTTCGAGCAGTACTTC,CAWTSGGRWFEQYF
.,TRBV21-1,.,16,TRBJ1-2,TGTGCCAGCAGCCGAAAAAGGGGGGCGCGTCCGGCGGGCTACACCTTC,CASSRKRGARPAGYTF
.,TRBV7-2,.,15,TRBJ2-7,TGTGCCAGCAGCTCCCAGGGGACCCCGGGTTGGGAGCAGTACTTC,CASSSQGTPGWEQYF
.,TRBV27,.,17,TRBJ2-1,TGTGCCAGCAGTTTAAGACTTCTACGGGAAAATAACAATGAGCAGTTCTTC,CASSLRLLRENNNEQFF
.,TRBV9,.,16,TRBJ2-2,TGTGCCAGCAGCGTAGCTCAACACCCCGGGATGGGGGAGCTGTTTTTT,CASSVAQHPGMGELFF
.,TRBV6-1,once,13,TRBJ2-1,TGTGCCCTCACTGGGCCCGCTGGGAATGAGCAGTTCTTC,CALTGPAGNEQFF